The sequence of this T cell receptor beta chain was determined in a study of monozygotic twins with inflammatory bowel disease. The CDR3 contains 14 residues. TCRdb reprocessed the 5' RACE reads and stores each CDR3 protein as one record, lacking DNA. This sample's table has about 300,000 distinct CDR3 sequences. The specimen sequenced was blood. This sequence originates from a human donor with ulcerative colitis or Crohn's disease, or a healthy co-twin of an affected twin (not recorded which). The chain combines TRBV12-3 or TRBV12-4 with TRBJ1-6; the D call of TRBD1 rests on TCRdb alone, since no DNA is present to check it. CDR3 region: CASSYAGKDSPLHF.